This TCR beta chain was captured in a study of control samples from healthy donors and cancer patients. The CDR3 extends over 15 amino acids. Germline-derived CDR1 and CDR2 are SGHRS and YFSETQ. J was trimmed by 9 bases and V by 3 bases; bases with no gene match: 4. Measured with immunoSEQ multiplex PCR; TCRdb has only the in-frame clones, and not every one. The profile shows 95,000 to 130,000 clones, more than 70% of them singletons. Input material: blood. The receptor was derived from an older woman in good health. The rearrangement links TRBV5-1 to TRBJ2-1, with TRBD2 matching 15 bases. The CDR3 coding sequence is TGCGCCAGCAGCTGGACTAGCGGGGGGGCCATTGAGCAGTTCTTC. Residues: CASSWTSGGAIEQFF.